A single sample is the source of the 21 T cell receptor beta chains below, sequenced in a study of OX40 agonist ivuxolimab in advanced cancers. Libraries were prepared by immunoSEQ multiplex PCR; TCRdb keeps only in-frame clonotypes and omits some of them. The sample holds approximately 46,000 clones, more than 70% seen once. The material was CD4+ or CD8+ T cells sorted from blood, obtained in a trial of the OX40 agonist ivuxolimab. Receptors were obtained from an adult with an advanced solid tumor such as melanoma, head and neck, liver or kidney cancer.

The chain links TRBV6-6 to TRBJ2-7; D ambiguous. Trimming cost V 5 bases and J 6 bases, with 14 bases left between them. Germline V CDR1 and CDR2: MNHNY, SVGAGI (reference sequence). CDR3 length: 13 residues. The CDR3 nucleotides read TGTGCCAGCAGTCCTCGACCTGTCGGCGAGCAGTACTTC. Its protein product is CASSPRPVGEQYF.

V gene TRBV15 combines with J gene TRBJ1-3; weak D call: TRBD1 (5 bases). The CDR3 runs to 14 residues. V dropped 0 bases and J dropped 7 bases, with 10 bases sitting between them. Germline V gene data show CDR1 as LNHNV and CDR2 as YYDKDF (reference sequence). The CDR3 protein is CATSRDRGPNTIYF. Written as DNA, the CDR3 is TGTGCCACCAGCAGAGACCGGGGCCCGAACACCATATATTTT.

The V and J genes are TRBV11-2 and TRBJ2-7; D may match TRBD1 or TRBD2 (5 bases each). The CDR3 length is 12 residues. Per the germline V gene, CDR1 is SGHAT and CDR2 is FQNNGV. V was pared by 5 bases and J by 2 bases, with 7 bases between. The CDR3 sequence: CASSGTAYEQYF. CDR3 coding DNA: TGTGCCAGCAGCGGGACGGCCTACGAGCAGTACTTC.

The chain is built from TRBV18 and TRBJ2-4; D uncertain. The CDR3 sequence is 16 residues long. With 0 bases removed from V and 3 bases from J, the gap between germline ends came to 12 bases. Germline CDR1 and CDR2: KGHSH and LQKENI. The CDR3 nucleotides are TGTGCCAGCTCACCACCATCTGCGAACGGCAAAAACATTCAGTACTTC. Its translation: CASSPPSANGKNIQYF.

This chain connects TRBV2 to TRBJ2-2, with a tentative D call TRBD1 (5 bases). The V end was cut by 8 bases, the J end by 5 bases, with 15 bases between. This CDR3 has 14 residues. Looked up from germline, CDR1 is SNHLY and CDR2 is FYNNEI. CDR3 sequence: CASHRRGRTGELFF. The CDR3 bases are TGTGCCAGCCACCGAAGGGGCCGGACCGGGGAGCTGTTTTTT.

In this sample, this clone turned up a few times. The rearrangement links TRBV6-5 to TRBJ1-1; D is ambiguous. This CDR3 spans 13 amino acids. V lost 6 bases and J lost 3, with 11 bases in between. Germline V gene lookup returns CDR1 MNHEY and CDR2 SVGAGI. CDR3 nucleotide sequence: TGTGCCAGCAGCCGACCACAGTACACTGAAGCTTTCTTT. Translation: CASSRPQYTEAFF.

This clone was recorded only once. This chain links TRBV4-1 with TRBJ2-1, with 9 bases identical to TRBD2. The CDR3 totals 17 residues. Trimming cost V 4 bases and J 2 bases; bases outside gene matches: 9. CDR1 and CDR2 from the germline V gene are MGHRA and YSYEKL. The CDR3 region has the DNA TGCGCCAGCAGCCCGAGGCCTAGCGGGGATACCTACAATGAGCAGTTCTTC. Translated: CASSPRPSGDTYNEQFF.

The CDR3 loop is CATLAGTSGGETQYF. CDR3 bases: TGTGCCACCTTGGCCGGGACTAGCGGGGGGGAGACCCAGTACTTC. This chain uses TRBV6-1 with TRBJ2-5; 15 bases fit TRBD2. This CDR3 is 15 amino acids long. Trimming removed 10 bases from V and 5 bases from J; junction bases left unmatched: 8. CDR1 MNHNS and CDR2 SASEGT come from the germline V gene.

The gene calls are TRBV2 and TRBJ2-5; D not certain. CDR3 length equals 12 residues. From germline, CDR1 is SNHLY and CDR2 FYNNEI. Trimming took off 6 bases at V and 5 bases at J, with 10 bases between the two ends. The CDR3 region has the DNA TGTGCCAGCAGCATTGGTGAGGAGACCCAGTACTTC. It specifies CASSIGEETQYF.

The V and J genes are TRBV19 and TRBJ2-2; no clear D. The ends were cut back, 6 bases at V and 0 bases at J, with 11 bases in the middle. This CDR3 has 15 amino acids. The V gene's germline CDR1 is LNHDA and CDR2 SQIVND (reference sequence). DNA for the CDR3: TGTGCCAGTAGGCTGGCCAGACCGAACACCGGGGAGCTGTTTTTT. It specifies CASRLARPNTGELFF.

This chain joins TRBV5-5 and TRBJ1-6; possible D gene TRBD1, 6 bases. This CDR3 comprises 15 residues. The germline gives CDR1 SGHKS, CDR2 YYEKEE (reference sequence). Trimming left V 0 bases short and J 10 bases short, with 14 bases between. The CDR3: CASSLGLTGASPLHF. As DNA, the CDR3 is TGTGCCAGCAGCTTGGGGCTGACAGGAGCATCACCCCTCCACTTT.

The chain is built from TRBV5-1 and TRBJ1-4, with TRBD1 matching 9 bases. With 6 bases clipped from V and 10 bases from J, the junction kept 10 bases outside the gene matches. CDR3 length: 14 residues. The V gene's germline CDR1 is SGHRS and CDR2 YFSETQ. The CDR3 spells CASTDGGTGRKLFF. CDR3 DNA: TGCGCCAGCACTGACGGAGGGACAGGGAGAAAACTGTTTTTT.

The chain joins TRBV18 to TRBJ1-4, with TRBD1 matching 9 bases. With V trimmed by 5 bases and J by 3 bases, 7 bases remained unmatched. This CDR3 contains 16 residues. CDR1 and CDR2 (germline): KGHSH, LQKENI. CDR3 loop: CASSALTGGANEKLFF. The CDR3 nucleotides are TGTGCCAGCTCAGCCTTGACAGGGGGAGCTAATGAAAAACTGTTTTTT.

This clone has only a few counts. The chain links TRBV5-1 to TRBJ2-5; TRBD2 might be the D (7 bases). CDR1 is SGHRS and CDR2 is YFSETQ in the germline V gene. The V gene lost 4 bases and the J gene lost 0 bases, with 13 bases spanning the gap. The length of the CDR3 is 15 residues. The CDR3 protein is CASSPGGGNQETQYF. The CDR3 nucleotides are TGCGCCAGCAGCCCGGGGGGCGGGAACCAAGAGACCCAGTACTTC.

The chain couples TRBV10-1 to TRBJ2-1; TRBD1 matches 9 bases. Trimming cost V 4 bases and J 6 bases; bases outside gene matches: 13. Per the germline V gene, CDR1 is WNHNN and CDR2 is SYGVQD (reference sequence). The CDR3 is 17 amino acids. CDR3 bases: TGCGCCAGCAGTGGACCCCCGGGGGACAGGGCGGGCAATGAGCAGTTCTTC. Protein sequence: CASSGPPGDRAGNEQFF.

V and J are TRBV25-1 and TRBJ1-2, with 10 bases lining up with TRBD1. After removal of 4 bases from V and 8 bases from J, the junction contained 13 bases not matched to a gene. The CDR3 consists of 16 residues. Germline V lookup: CDR1 MGHDK, CDR2 SYGVNS. CDR3 sequence (DNA): TGTGCCAGCAGTGGGTCCCGACAGGGGGCGGGTGGCGGCTACACCTTC. This sequence encodes CASSGSRQGAGGGYTF.

This chain joins TRBV27 and TRBJ1-4, with D hard to call. Looked up from germline, CDR1 is MNHEY and CDR2 is SMNVEV (reference sequence). The V and J ends lost 5 bases and 6 bases respectively, with 13 bases between them. The CDR3 spans 14 residues. The DNA of the CDR3 is TGTGCCAGCAGTCGACGGGGAGGTGATGAAAAACTGTTTTTT. Residues: CASSRRGGDEKLFF.

V gene TRBV6-1 combines with J gene TRBJ1-4, with D uncertain. Trimming took off 5 bases at V and 11 bases at J, with 15 bases between the two ends. Germline CDR1 reads MNHNS; CDR2 reads SASEGT. The CDR3 consists of 13 residues. DNA of the CDR3: TGTGCCAGCAGTCCGTCCCGGTCGGAGAAACTGTTTTTT. Its translation is CASSPSRSEKLFF.

The chain couples TRBV18 to TRBJ2-7; 7 positions agree with TRBD1. Losses at the gene ends were 0 bases for V and 5 bases for J; bases not matched to a gene: 7. The CDR3 covers 15 residues. Germline lookup yields CDR1 KGHSH and CDR2 LQKENI. CDR3 DNA sequence: TGTGCCAGCTCACCACCGGGGACAGTTCGGCACGAGCAGTACTTC. Protein product: CASSPPGTVRHEQYF.

This chain links TRBV28 with TRBJ1-2; D might be TRBD1 (5 bases). Trimming shortened V by 7 bases and J by 2 bases, and 20 bases separated the two germline ends. Looked up from germline, CDR1 is MDHEN and CDR2 is SYDVKM. There are 16 residues in the CDR3. CDR3 in DNA: TGTGCCAGCACCGCTCCGGGGCACGACACAAACTATGGCTACACCTTC. Protein: CASTAPGHDTNYGYTF.

V is TRBV5-1 and J is TRBJ1-1, with a weak D call TRBD1 (6 bases). The CDR3 runs to 14 residues. Deletions cut 4 bases from V and 1 base from J, with 11 bases between. Germline loops: CDR1 SGHRS, CDR2 YFSETQ. The CDR3 region has the DNA TGCGCCAGCAGCCTTAGGGGACAGAACACTGAAGCTTTCTTT. This translates into CASSLRGQNTEAFF.